This T cell receptor beta chain is from a study of control samples from healthy donors and cancer patients. The table came from immunoSEQ multiplex PCR; TCRdb's copy has only in-frame clones and leaves some out. The sample lists about 120,000 clones; over 90% were seen once. Sequenced sample: blood. The TCR comes from a man aged 25 to 45 in good health.

CDR3 amino acids: CASSHLDFGYTF. CDR3 in DNA: TGTGCCAGCAGCCACCTTGACTTTGGCTACACCTTC. The J gene is TRBJ1-2, the V gene TRBV3-1 (or the pseudogene TRBV3-2); D unclear. Trimming took 3 bases from V and 7 from J, leaving 9 bases between them. This CDR3 region has 12 residues. Germline lookup yields CDR1 LGHDT and CDR2 YNNKEL (reference sequence).